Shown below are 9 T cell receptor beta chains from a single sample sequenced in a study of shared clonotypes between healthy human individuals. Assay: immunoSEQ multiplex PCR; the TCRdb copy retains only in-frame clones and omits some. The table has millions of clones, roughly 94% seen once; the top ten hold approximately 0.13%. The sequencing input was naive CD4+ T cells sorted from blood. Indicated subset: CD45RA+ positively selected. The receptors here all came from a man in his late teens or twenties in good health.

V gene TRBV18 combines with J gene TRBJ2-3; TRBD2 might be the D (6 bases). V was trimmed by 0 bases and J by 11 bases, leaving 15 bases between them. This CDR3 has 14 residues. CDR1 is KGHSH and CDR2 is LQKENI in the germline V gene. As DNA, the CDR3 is TGTGCCAGCTCACCACCTAGGGAATCGGGACTGCAGTATTTT. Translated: CASSPPRESGLQYF.

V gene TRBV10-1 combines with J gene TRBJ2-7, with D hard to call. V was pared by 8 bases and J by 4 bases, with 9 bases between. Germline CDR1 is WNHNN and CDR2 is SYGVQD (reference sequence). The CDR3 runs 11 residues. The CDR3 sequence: CASGSAYEQYF. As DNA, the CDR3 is TGCGCCAGCGGATCCGCTTACGAGCAGTACTTC.

The CDR3 protein is CASSSGLTGGTGELFF. CDR3 sequence (DNA): TGTGCCAGTAGTTCGGGACTCACTGGGGGCACCGGGGAGCTGTTTTTT. This chain joins TRBV19 and TRBJ2-2, with D possibly matching TRBD2 (6 bases). Germline CDR1 and CDR2: LNHDA and SQIVND (reference sequence). Trimming removed 5 bases at V and 4 bases at J, with 17 bases between. The CDR3 is 16 amino acids.

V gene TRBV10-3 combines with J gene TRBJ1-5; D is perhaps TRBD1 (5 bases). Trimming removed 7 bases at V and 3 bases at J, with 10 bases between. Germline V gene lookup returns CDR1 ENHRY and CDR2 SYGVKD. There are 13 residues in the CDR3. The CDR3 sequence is CAINQGDNQPQHF. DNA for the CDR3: TGTGCCATCAACCAGGGAGACAATCAGCCCCAGCATTTT.

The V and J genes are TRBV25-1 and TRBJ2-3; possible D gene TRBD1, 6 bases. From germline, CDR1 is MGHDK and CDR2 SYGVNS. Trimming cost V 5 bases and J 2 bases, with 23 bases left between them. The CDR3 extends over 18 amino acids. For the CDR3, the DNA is TGTGCCAGCAGTACCGGACAGTCCCCAACTCCTTTCACAGATACGCAGTATTTT. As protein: CASSTGQSPTPFTDTQYF.

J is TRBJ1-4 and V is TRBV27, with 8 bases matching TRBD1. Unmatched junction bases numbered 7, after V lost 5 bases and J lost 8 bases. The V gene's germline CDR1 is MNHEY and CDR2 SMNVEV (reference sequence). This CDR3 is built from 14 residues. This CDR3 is CASSPGGAGEKLFF. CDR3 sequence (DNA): TGTGCCAGCAGTCCAGGGGGCGCGGGGGAAAAACTGTTTTTT.

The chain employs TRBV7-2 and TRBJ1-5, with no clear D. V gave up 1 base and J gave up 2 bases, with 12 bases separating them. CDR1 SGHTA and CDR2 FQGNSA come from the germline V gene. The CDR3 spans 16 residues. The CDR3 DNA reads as TGTGCCAGCAGCTTAGGTGTGGACCTCCGCAATCAGCCCCAGCATTTT. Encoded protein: CASSLGVDLRNQPQHF.

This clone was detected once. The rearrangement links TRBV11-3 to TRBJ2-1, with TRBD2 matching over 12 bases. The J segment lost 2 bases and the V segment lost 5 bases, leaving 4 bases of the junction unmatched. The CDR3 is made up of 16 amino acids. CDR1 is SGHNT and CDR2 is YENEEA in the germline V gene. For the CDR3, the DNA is TGTGCCAGCAGCGTAGGACTAGCGGGAACCTACAATGAGCAGTTCTTC. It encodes CASSVGLAGTYNEQFF.

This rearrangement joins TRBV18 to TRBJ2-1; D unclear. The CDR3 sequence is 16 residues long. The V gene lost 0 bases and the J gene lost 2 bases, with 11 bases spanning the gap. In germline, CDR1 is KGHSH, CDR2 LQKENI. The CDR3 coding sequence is TGTGCCAGCTCACCACCAGGGATAAGAACCTACAATGAGCAGTTCTTC. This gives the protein CASSPPGIRTYNEQFF.